Each of the 17 T cell receptor beta chains below was sequenced from the same sample in a study of identical twins listed by TCRdb under 2016. The receptor library was made with 5' RACE. Sequencing relied on an Illumina HiSeq 2000. The public reads were reanalyzed by TCRdb: fastp trimming at Q25, MiXCR alignment, in-frame beta chains only. Each entry merges the rows of one CDR3 protein and shows their most common DNA and genes. Counted in this sample were roughly 290,000 distinct CDR3 sequences; roughly 10% of them appeared once. 6% to 8.5% of the sample belongs to the ten largest clones. The sample was also linked to a second study, of yellow fever vaccine responses in identical twins.

Sequenced input: CD8+ T cells sorted from blood. The receptors were gathered from a woman under 30 in good health.

The chain is built from TRBV3-1 and TRBJ2-5, with TRBD2 identical over 9 bases. V lost 2 bases to trimming and J lost 4 bases; unmatched junction nucleotides: 17. CDR1 and CDR2 from the germline V gene are LGHDT and YNNKEL (reference sequence). This CDR3 region has 19 residues. The CDR3 region has the DNA TGTGCCAGCAGCCAAAATAGGCGGGAGGGCCTAATTTACGGAGAGACCCAGTACTTC. The encoded protein is CASSQNRREGLIYGETQYF.

This clonotype was counted ten times or more. This chain connects TRBV5-1 to TRBJ2-1, with no clear D. The CDR3 has 11 residues. Trimming shortened V by 2 bases and J by 8 bases, and 5 bases separated the two germline ends. CDR1 and CDR2 from the germline V gene are SGHRS and YFSETQ. The CDR3 DNA follows: TGCGCCAGCAGCTTTTTCGATGAGCAGTTCTTC. Residues: CASSFFDEQFF. Full variable domain (rest looked up from reference TRBV5-1 and TRBJ2-1): KAGVTQTPRYLIKTRGQQVTLSCSPISGHRSVSWYQQTPGQGLQFLFEYFSETQRNKGNFPGRFSGRQFSNSRSEMNVSTLELGDSALYLCASSFFDEQFFGPGTRLTVL.

The table lists this clonotype with a few counts. V usage is TRBV27 and J usage is TRBJ2-1; 9 nucleotides align to TRBD2. The CDR3 contains 18 residues. The ends lost 0 bases at V and 2 bases at J; junction bases unmatched: 8. Germline V gene data show CDR1 as MNHEY and CDR2 as SMNVEV (reference sequence). The CDR3 loop reads CASSLSSGGPPPYNEQFF. The CDR3 DNA is TGTGCCAGCAGTTTATCTAGCGGGGGCCCACCACCCTACAATGAGCAGTTCTTC.

V gene TRBV27 combines with J gene TRBJ2-1; no clear D. V shed 5 bases and J shed 8 bases, with 10 bases lying between them. Germline CDR1 MNHEY, CDR2 SMNVEV (reference sequence). This CDR3 comprises 12 residues. CDR3 nucleotide sequence: TGTGCCAGCAGTATGGTAAAGGATGAGCAGTTCTTC. This gives the protein CASSMVKDEQFF.

This clonotype appeared many times. The chain joins TRBV10-3 to TRBJ2-3; tentatively, D is TRBD1 or TRBD2 (5 bases each). There are 18 residues in the CDR3. Germline V gene sequence: CDR1 ENHRY, CDR2 SYGVKD. Trimming removed 3 bases at V and 0 bases at J, with 19 bases between. This chain's CDR3 is CAISDFGTKEASTDTQYF. In nucleotides, the CDR3 is TGTGCCATCAGTGACTTCGGGACGAAAGAAGCTAGCACAGATACGCAGTATTTT.

This clonotype was picked up many times. The rearrangement links TRBV4-3 to TRBJ2-1, with 9 bases identical to TRBD1. Unmatched junction bases numbered 3, after V lost 1 base and J lost 5 bases. Germline V CDR1 and CDR2: LGHNA, YSLEER. The CDR3 has 15 amino acids. The CDR3: CASSQVQGANNEQFF. For the CDR3, the DNA is TGCGCCAGCAGCCAAGTACAGGGGGCAAACAATGAGCAGTTCTTC.

Only a few counts were recorded for this clonotype. The J gene is TRBJ2-7, the V gene TRBV6-1, with 9 bases fitting TRBD2. The CDR3 consists of 14 residues. Unmatched junction bases numbered 3, after V lost 1 base and J lost 5 bases. Germline CDR1 is MNHNS and CDR2 is SASEGT. CDR3 sequence reads: CASSEVLAGHEQYF. In DNA, the CDR3 is TGTGCCAGCAGTGAAGTACTAGCGGGCCACGAGCAGTACTTC.

A few counts support this clonotype. The V and J genes are TRBV11-3 and TRBJ2-1, with TRBD1 matching over 11 bases. Germline V gene lookup returns CDR1 SGHNT and CDR2 YENEEA. The CDR3 covers 15 residues. V shed 5 bases and J 6 bases; nucleotides not matched to a gene: 6. In DNA form, the CDR3 reads TGTGCCAGCAGCCGCAGGGGACAGGGGGTCAATGAGCAGTTCTTC. It encodes CASSRRGQGVNEQFF.

This clonotype was seen more than once but under ten times. The chain couples TRBV20-1 to TRBJ1-6; TRBD1 matches at 7 bases. Unmatched junction bases numbered 14, after V lost 5 bases and J lost 7 bases. Germline CDR1 reads DFQATT; CDR2 reads SNEGSKA (reference sequence). CDR3 size: 16 residues. CDR3 amino acids: CSAHLGWDSRNSPLHF. DNA of the CDR3: TGCAGTGCTCACCTCGGGTGGGACAGTCGAAATTCACCCCTCCACTTT.

This clonotype was seen ten or more times. The chain links TRBV10-1 to TRBJ2-2, with D perhaps given as TRBD1 or TRBD2 (5 bases each). From germline, CDR1 is WNHNN and CDR2 SYGVQD (reference sequence). The CDR3 loop spans 12 amino acids. V lost 7 bases to trimming and J lost 3 bases, with 6 bases between them. Written as DNA, the CDR3 is TGCGCCAGCATGGGGGACACCGGGGAGCTGTTTTTT. Translated, it gives CASMGDTGELFF.

This clonotype was picked up many times. The V and J genes are TRBV3-1 and TRBJ2-2, with TRBD1 matching over 9 bases. Germline CDR1 and CDR2: LGHDT and YNNKEL (reference sequence). This CDR3 has 16 amino acids. With V trimmed by 1 base and J by 8 bases, 8 bases remained unmatched. CDR3 coding DNA: TGTGCCAGCAGCCAAGGAGGACAGGGGAGGGAAGGGGAGCTGTTTTTT. Its protein is CASSQGGQGREGELFF.

This clonotype was seen only a few times. The CDR3 region is CASSVAPGSSYEQYF. The DNA for the CDR3 is TGTGCCAGCAGCGTAGCGCCAGGGTCATCCTACGAGCAGTACTTC. This chain links TRBV9 with TRBJ2-7; the D gene is possibly TRBD1 (5 bases). The CDR3 consists of 15 residues. CDR1 is SGDLS and CDR2 is YYNGEE in the germline V gene. V lost 0 bases and J lost 1, with 11 bases in between.

The sample holds a few counts of this clonotype. The chain joins TRBV10-3 to TRBJ2-3; 13 bases match TRBD2. V lost 10 bases to trimming and J lost 2 bases; unmatched junction nucleotides: 3. Per the germline V gene, CDR1 is ENHRY and CDR2 is SYGVKD. The CDR3 is 14 amino acids. This chain's CDR3 is CATTSGRTTDTQYF. In DNA form, the CDR3 reads TGTGCCACGACTAGCGGGAGGACCACAGATACGCAGTATTTT.

This clonotype has more than one count but fewer than ten. The chain combines TRBV4-3 with TRBJ2-5; D unresolved. This CDR3 region has 15 residues. V was cut by 3 bases and J by 1 base, with 12 bases left in between. Per the germline V gene, CDR1 is LGHNA and CDR2 is YSLEER. CDR3 protein: CASSHLGVPQETQYF. Written as DNA, the CDR3 is TGCGCCAGCAGCCACCTTGGCGTACCCCAAGAGACCCAGTACTTC.

The J gene is TRBJ2-3, the V gene TRBV11-2; 7 nucleotides align to TRBD2. Unmatched junction bases numbered 12, after V lost 5 bases and J lost 4 bases. The CDR3 length is 16 residues. CDR1 is SGHAT and CDR2 is FQNNGV in the germline V gene. Written as DNA, the CDR3 is TGTGCCAGCAGCCAGTCCGGGGTACTAGCGCCAGATACGCAGTATTTT. Translating it yields CASSQSGVLAPDTQYF. Combining the CDR3 with reference TRBV11-2 and TRBJ2-3 gives the whole variable domain EAGVAQSPRYKIIEKRQSVAFWCNPISGHATLYWYQQILGQGPKLLIQFQNNGVVDDSQLPKDRFSAERLKGVDSTLKIQPAKLEDSAVYLCASSQSGVLAPDTQYFGPGTRLTVL.

This chain links TRBV12-3 or TRBV12-4 with TRBJ2-2, with D hard to call. This CDR3 has 12 amino acids. V lost 7 bases and J lost 6, with 9 bases in between. The CDR3 here is CASTPGSGELFF. CDR3 in DNA: TGTGCCAGCACCCCAGGATCCGGGGAGCTGTTTTTT.

The chain is built from TRBV7-9 and TRBJ1-1, with D possibly TRBD1 on 5 matching bases. CDR3 length: 12 residues. V dropped 3 bases and J dropped 6 bases, with 8 bases sitting between them. Germline-derived CDR1 and CDR2 are SEHNR and FQNEAQ (reference sequence). The CDR3 nucleotides are TGTGCCAGCAGCTTCGGGGCCGCTGAAGCTTTCTTT. Protein: CASSFGAAEAFF.